A selection of T cell receptor beta chains follows, all from one sample in a study of blood T cell repertoires in COVID-19. Produced via immunoSEQ multiplex PCR; TCRdb's table is partial and in-frame only. The sample lists roughly 190,000 clones, roughly 80% seen once, with approximately 15% in the top ten. The material sequenced was peripheral blood. These receptors all come from a man aged 25-45 years with active or convalescent COVID-19. CDR3s include the opening cysteine and the closing phenylalanine or tryptophan. A D gene is named only where the DNA matches it firmly. Size tells how often a clone was seen (once, few, many) or the class of an expanded clone, and some rows leave it out.

v_gene	abundance	d_gene	len	j_gene	CDR3nt	CDR3aa
TRBV28	NA	TRBD1	14	TRBJ1-4	TGTGCCAGCAGTTGGGACAGGGGGGGTGAAAAACTGTTTTTT	CASSWDRGGEKLFF
TRBV19	once	NA	13	TRBJ2-5	TGTGCCAGTAGCGAACAGAGCCAAGAGACCCAGTACTTC	CASSEQSQETQYF
TRBV28	NA	TRBD1	16	TRBJ1-6	TGTGCCAGCAGTTCCCCCACGACAGGGGGCGGCCCACCCCTCCACTTT	CASSSPTTGGGPPLHF
TRBV24-1	once	NA	17	TRBJ1-5	TGTGCCACCAGTGCCCCGGCGCCAGGGAATGGCAATCAGCCCCAGCATTTT	CATSAPAPGNGNQPQHF
TRBV7-2	few	NA	14	TRBJ1-2	TGTGCCAGCAGCTTAGAGTCGGTGGTGGAGGGCTACACCTTC	CASSLESVVEGYTF
TRBV6-1	NA	NA	17	TRBJ1-6	TGTGCCAGCAGTGGAGATACGGAGGGCTCCTATAATTCACCCCTCCACTTT	CASSGDTEGSYNSPLHF
TRBV7-9	NA	TRBD1	15	TRBJ2-7	TGTGCCAGCAGCTTTTTGGGACAGGGGGTTTACGAGCAGTACTTC	CASSFLGQGVYEQYF
TRBV7-9	NA	TRBD1	13	TRBJ1-2	TGTGCCAGCAGCTCAGACAGGGTGAATGGCTACACCTTC	CASSSDRVNGYTF
TRBV19	NA	TRBD1	15	TRBJ1-4	TGTGCCAGTAGTGGACCGGGACAGACTAATGAAAAACTGTTTTTT	CASSGPGQTNEKLFF
TRBV24-1	once	NA	13	TRBJ2-2	TGTGCCACCGACAAACTAGAGACCGGGGAGCTGTTTTTT	CATDKLETGELFF
TRBV7-9	NA	NA	11	TRBJ2-1	TGTGCCAGCAGCTTAGGGAGCACGGAGTTCTTC	CASSLGSTEFF
TRBV19	NA	TRBD1	16	TRBJ1-2	TGTGCCAGTAGTCGCCGGGACAGGGAACGGGCCTATGGCTACACCTTC	CASSRRDRERAYGYTF
TRBV5-1	NA	NA	14	TRBJ2-7	TGCGCCAGCAGCTTGGCCGGGCAGGGGTACGAGCAGTACTTC	CASSLAGQGYEQYF
TRBV27	NA	NA	14	TRBJ1-4	TGTGCCAGCTCCAGGGCAGGGCGTGATGAAAAACTGTTTTTT	CASSRAGRDEKLFF
TRBV28	NA	NA	12	TRBJ1-2	TGTGCCAGCAGTCCTCCCAGGGATGGCTACACCTTC	CASSPPRDGYTF
TRBV5-1	NA	NA	14	TRBJ1-2	TGCGCCAGCAGCTTGGCCGAGACAAAGAGAGGCTACACCTTC	CASSLAETKRGYTF
TRBV28	NA	TRBD1	16	TRBJ1-4	TGTGCCAGCAGTGACCCCACAGGGGCAATGGGCGAAAAACTGTTTTTT	CASSDPTGAMGEKLFF
TRBV7-9	NA	TRBD2	16	TRBJ2-1	TGTGCCAGCAGCACTATTCCGGGACTAGCAGAAAACGAGCAGTTCTTC	CASSTIPGLAENEQFF
TRBV23-1	few	TRBD1	16	TRBJ1-2	TGCGCCAGCAGTCAATCGAAGGGGACAGCTAACTATGGCTACACCTTC	CASSQSKGTANYGYTF
TRBV4-1	once	TRBD1	18	TRBJ1-2	TGCGCCAGCAGCCAACTCGTGCCCCGGGACAGGGAAGGATATGGCTACACCTTC	CASSQLVPRDREGYGYTF
TRBV4-1	NA	NA	15	TRBJ1-5	TGCGCCAGCAGCCTAGTCGCAGGCCAGAATCAGCCCCAGCATTTT	CASSLVAGQNQPQHF
TRBV30	NA	TRBD1	13	TRBJ1-2	TGTGCCTGCGGAAGGGACAGGAGGCCTGGCTACACCTTC	CACGRDRRPGYTF
TRBV19	few	NA	14	TRBJ1-3	TGTGCCAGTACCTTAAGGGGGATCGAAAACACCATATATTTT	CASTLRGIENTIYF
TRBV5-4	NA	NA	15	TRBJ1-6	TGTGCCAGCAGCTTGGCCGGGGTGCTCAATTCACCCCTCCACTTT	CASSLAGVLNSPLHF
TRBV9	NA	TRBD2	15	TRBJ2-1	TGTGCCAGCAGCGGCCGGGGGGACCCCTACAATGAGCAGTTCTTC	CASSGRGDPYNEQFF
TRBV4-1	NA	NA	15	TRBJ2-2	TGCGCCAGCAGCCAAGATTGGGGAGGTGGCGGGGAGCTGTTTTTT	CASSQDWGGGGELFF
TRBV5-1	NA	TRBD2	16	TRBJ2-5	TGCGCCAGCAGCTTGGGACTAGCGGGGGGGAGAGAGACCCAGTACTTC	CASSLGLAGGRETQYF
TRBV6-5	NA	NA	15	TRBJ1-5	TGTGCCAGCAGCCCCCAGTGGGGGGGCAATCAGCCCCAGCATTTT	CASSPQWGGNQPQHF
TRBV5-1	NA	NA	17	TRBJ1-2	TGCGCCAGCAGCTTGGTAGGGCAGGGCCCCACTAACTATGGCTACACCTTC	CASSLVGQGPTNYGYTF
TRBV5-6	NA	NA	17	TRBJ1-3	TGTGCCAGCAGCTCCCCCCGGGACTTCACGACTGGAAACACCATATATTTT	CASSSPRDFTTGNTIYF